This T cell receptor (beta chain) was identified in a study of OX40 agonist ivuxolimab in advanced cancers. In germline, CDR1 is MGHDK, CDR2 SYGVNS. The CDR3 consists of 16 residues. Trimming cost V 3 bases and J 9 bases; bases outside gene matches: 9. Findings of the study overall: CD4+ and CD8+ T cells in blood underwent clonal expansion by week 6 at 0.1 to 3.0 mg/kg.

Blood sampling was done at baseline, cycle 4 day 1, and cycle 7 day 1. Sequenced by immunoSEQ multiplex PCR; TCRdb stores in-frame clones only, minus some. Of 45,000 or so clones in the sample, 88% were seen once. Turning to this clone: Antigen: not known.

This clonotype was sampled from an adult with an advanced solid tumor such as melanoma, head and neck, liver or kidney cancer. V gene TRBV25-1 combines with J gene TRBJ1-6; 9 positions agree with TRBD1. This specimen consisted of CD4+ or CD8+ T cells sorted from blood, obtained in a trial of the OX40 agonist ivuxolimab. The CDR3 protein is CASSDAARQGGSPLHF. The DNA for the CDR3 is TGTGCCAGCAGTGATGCCGCGAGACAGGGGGGTTCACCCCTCCACTTT.